The entry below describes one TCR beta chain. The sample comes from a study of OX40 agonist ivuxolimab in advanced cancers. Looked up from germline, CDR1 is SGHKS and CDR2 is YYEKEE (reference sequence). Trimming cost V 1 base and J 5 bases, with 15 bases left between them. This CDR3 contains 15 residues. Profiled with immunoSEQ multiplex PCR; TCRdb holds only in-frame clones, not every one. The table has under 55,000 clones, about four fifths seen once. This chain joins TRBV5-5 and TRBJ1-2; possible D gene TRBD1, 5 bases. The source was CD4+ or CD8+ T cells sorted from blood, collected in a trial of the OX40 agonist ivuxolimab. The sequence was obtained from an adult with an advanced solid tumor such as melanoma, head and neck, liver or kidney cancer. In DNA form, the CDR3 reads TGTGCCAGCAGCTTGATCGGGGGAGGCTGGTATGGCTACACCTTC. Its protein is CASSLIGGGWYGYTF.